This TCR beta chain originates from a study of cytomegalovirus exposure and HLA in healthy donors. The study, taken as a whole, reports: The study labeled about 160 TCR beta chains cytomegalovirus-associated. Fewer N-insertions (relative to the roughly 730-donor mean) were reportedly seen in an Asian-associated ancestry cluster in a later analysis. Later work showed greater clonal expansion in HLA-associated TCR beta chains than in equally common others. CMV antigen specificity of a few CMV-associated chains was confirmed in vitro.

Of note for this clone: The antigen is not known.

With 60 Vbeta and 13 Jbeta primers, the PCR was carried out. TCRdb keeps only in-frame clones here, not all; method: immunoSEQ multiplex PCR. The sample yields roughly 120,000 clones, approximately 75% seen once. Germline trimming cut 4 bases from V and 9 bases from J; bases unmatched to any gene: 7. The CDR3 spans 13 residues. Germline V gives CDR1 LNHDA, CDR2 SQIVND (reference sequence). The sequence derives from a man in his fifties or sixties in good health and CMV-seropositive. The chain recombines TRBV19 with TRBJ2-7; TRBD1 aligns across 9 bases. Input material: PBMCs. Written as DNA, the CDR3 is TGTGCCAGTAGTAGGGACAGGGAGAAGGGGCAGTACTTC. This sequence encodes CASSRDREKGQYF.